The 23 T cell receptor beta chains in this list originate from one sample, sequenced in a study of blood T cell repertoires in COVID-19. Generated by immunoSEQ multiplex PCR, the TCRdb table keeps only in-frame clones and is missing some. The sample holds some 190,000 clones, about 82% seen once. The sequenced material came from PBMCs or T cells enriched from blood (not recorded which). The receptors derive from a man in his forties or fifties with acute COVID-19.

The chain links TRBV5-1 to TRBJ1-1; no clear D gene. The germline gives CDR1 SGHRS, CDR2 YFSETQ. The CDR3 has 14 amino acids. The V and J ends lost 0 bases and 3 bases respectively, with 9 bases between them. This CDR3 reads CASSLGPGDTEAFF. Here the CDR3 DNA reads TGCGCCAGCAGCTTGGGACCCGGGGACACTGAAGCTTTCTTT.

CDR3 nucleotide sequence: TGTGCCAGCAGCTGGACTTGGGGGGACACTGAAGCTTTCTTT. Encoded protein: CASSWTWGDTEAFF. This sequence joins TRBV5-4 and TRBJ1-1; D is possibly TRBD1 (5 bases). This CDR3 spans 14 amino acids. CDR1 is SGHNT, CDR2 YYREEE, per germline (reference sequence). The V gene lost 3 bases and the J gene lost 3 bases, with 12 bases spanning the gap.

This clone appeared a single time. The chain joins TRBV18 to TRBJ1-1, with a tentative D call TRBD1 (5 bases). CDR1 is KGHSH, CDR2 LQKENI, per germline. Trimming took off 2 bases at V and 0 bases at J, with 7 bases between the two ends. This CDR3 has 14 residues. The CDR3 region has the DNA TGTGCCAGCTCACCAACAGGAATGAACACTGAAGCTTTCTTT. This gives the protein CASSPTGMNTEAFF.

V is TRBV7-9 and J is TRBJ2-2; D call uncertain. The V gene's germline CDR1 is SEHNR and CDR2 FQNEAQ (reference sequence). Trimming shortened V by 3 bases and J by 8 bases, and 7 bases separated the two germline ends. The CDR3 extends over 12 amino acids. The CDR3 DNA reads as TGTGCCAGCAGCTTTTCGGTAGGGGAGCTGTTTTTT. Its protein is CASSFSVGELFF. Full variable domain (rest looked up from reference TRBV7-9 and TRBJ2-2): DTGVSQNPRHKITKRGQNVTFRCDPISEHNRLYWYRQTLGQGPEFLTYFQNEAQLEKSRLLSDRFSAERPKGSFSTLEIQRTEQGDSAMYLCASSFSVGELFFGEGSRLTVL.

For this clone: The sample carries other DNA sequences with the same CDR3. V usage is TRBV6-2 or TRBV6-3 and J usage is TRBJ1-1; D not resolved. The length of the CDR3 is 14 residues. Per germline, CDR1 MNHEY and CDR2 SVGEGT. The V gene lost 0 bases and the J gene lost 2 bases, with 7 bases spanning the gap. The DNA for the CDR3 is TGTGCCAGCAGTTACTCTCCAGGAAACACTGAAGCTTTCTTT. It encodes CASSYSPGNTEAFF.

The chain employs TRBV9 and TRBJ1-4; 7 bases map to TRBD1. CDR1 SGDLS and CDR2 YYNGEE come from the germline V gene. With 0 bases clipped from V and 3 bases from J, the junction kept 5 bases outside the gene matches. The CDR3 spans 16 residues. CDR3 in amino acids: CASSVAPGQSNEKLFF. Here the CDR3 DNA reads TGTGCCAGCAGCGTAGCCCCGGGACAGTCTAATGAAAAACTGTTTTTT. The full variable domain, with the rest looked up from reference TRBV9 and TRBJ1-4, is DSGVTQTPKHLITATGQRVTLRCSPRSGDLSVYWYQQSLDQGLQFLIQYYNGEERAKGNILERFSAQQFPDLHSELNLSSLELGDSALYFCASSVAPGQSNEKLFFGSGTQLSVL.

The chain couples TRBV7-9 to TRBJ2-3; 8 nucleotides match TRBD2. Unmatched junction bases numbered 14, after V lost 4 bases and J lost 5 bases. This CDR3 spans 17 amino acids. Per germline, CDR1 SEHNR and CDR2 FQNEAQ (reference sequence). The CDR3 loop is CASSSNSKREIRDTQYF. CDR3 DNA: TGTGCCAGCAGCTCCAACTCGAAGCGGGAGATTAGAGATACGCAGTATTTT. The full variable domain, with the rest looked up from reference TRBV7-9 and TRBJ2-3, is DTGVSQNPRHKITKRGQNVTFRCDPISEHNRLYWYRQTLGQGPEFLTYFQNEAQLEKSRLLSDRFSAERPKGSFSTLEIQRTEQGDSAMYLCASSSNSKREIRDTQYFGPGTRLTVL.

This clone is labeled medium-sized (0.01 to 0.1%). For the CDR3, the DNA is TGTGCCAGCAGCTCCCCAGTCATCAAGACCCAGTACTTC. This translates into CASSSPVIKTQYF. The V gene is TRBV7-9, the J gene TRBJ2-5; D call uncertain. Trimming cost V 4 bases and J 6 bases, with 12 bases left between them. CDR3 length: 13 amino acids. Per germline, CDR1 SEHNR and CDR2 FQNEAQ (reference sequence).

CDR3 nucleotides: TGCGCCAGCAGCCAAGGTTTGAGATATAATTCACCCCTCCACTTT. This gives the protein CASSQGLRYNSPLHF. The rearrangement links TRBV4-3 to TRBJ1-6; D is ambiguous. With 1 base removed from V and 4 bases from J, the gap between germline ends came to 8 bases. The CDR3 is made up of 15 amino acids. Germline CDR1 is LGHNA and CDR2 is YSLEER.

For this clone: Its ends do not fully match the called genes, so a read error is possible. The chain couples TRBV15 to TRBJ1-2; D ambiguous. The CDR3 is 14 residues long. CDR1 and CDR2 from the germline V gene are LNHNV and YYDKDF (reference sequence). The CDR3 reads CATSRERYNYGYTF. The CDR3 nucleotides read TGTGCCACCAGCCGAGAGAGATATAACTATGGCTACACCTTC. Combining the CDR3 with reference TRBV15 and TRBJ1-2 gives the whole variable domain DAMVIQNPRYQVTQFGKPVTLSCSQTLNHNVMYWYQQKSSQAPKLLFHYYDKDFNNEADTPDNFQSRRPNTSFCFLDIRSPGLGDTAMYLCATSRERYNYGYTFGSGTRLTVV.

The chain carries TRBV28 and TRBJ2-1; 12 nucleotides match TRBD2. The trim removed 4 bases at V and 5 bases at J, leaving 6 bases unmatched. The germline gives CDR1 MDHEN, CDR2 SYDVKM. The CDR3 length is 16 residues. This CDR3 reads CASSSSGRAVDNEQFF. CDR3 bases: TGTGCCAGCAGTTCTAGCGGGAGGGCCGTAGACAATGAGCAGTTCTTC.

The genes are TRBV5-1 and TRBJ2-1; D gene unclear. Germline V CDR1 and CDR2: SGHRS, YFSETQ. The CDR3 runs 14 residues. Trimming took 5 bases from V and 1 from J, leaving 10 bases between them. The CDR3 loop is CASSSDGSYNEQFF. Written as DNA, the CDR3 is TGCGCCAGCAGTTCCGACGGGTCCTACAATGAGCAGTTCTTC.

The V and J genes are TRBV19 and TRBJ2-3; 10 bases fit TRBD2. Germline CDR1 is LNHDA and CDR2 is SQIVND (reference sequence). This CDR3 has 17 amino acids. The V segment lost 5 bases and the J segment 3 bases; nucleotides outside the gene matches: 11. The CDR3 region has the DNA TGTGCCAGTAGTCCTCGTGCTTCTAGCGGGAGAACAGATACGCAGTATTTT. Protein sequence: CASSPRASSGRTDTQYF.

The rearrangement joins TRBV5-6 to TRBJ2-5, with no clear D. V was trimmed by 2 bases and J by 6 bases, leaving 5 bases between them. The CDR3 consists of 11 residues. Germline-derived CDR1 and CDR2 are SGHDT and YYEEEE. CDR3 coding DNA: TGTGCCAGCAGCTTCGAGAAGACCCAGTACTTC. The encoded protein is CASSFEKTQYF.

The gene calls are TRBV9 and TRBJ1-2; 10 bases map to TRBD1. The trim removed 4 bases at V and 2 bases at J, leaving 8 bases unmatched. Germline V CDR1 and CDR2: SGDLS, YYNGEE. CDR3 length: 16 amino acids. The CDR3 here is CASSLRDRGRNYGYTF. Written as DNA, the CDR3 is TGTGCCAGCAGCCTCCGGGACAGGGGCCGAAACTATGGCTACACCTTC.

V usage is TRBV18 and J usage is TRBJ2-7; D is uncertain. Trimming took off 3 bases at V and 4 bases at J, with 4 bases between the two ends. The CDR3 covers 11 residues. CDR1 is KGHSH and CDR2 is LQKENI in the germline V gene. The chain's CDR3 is CASSPQYEQYF. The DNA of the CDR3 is TGTGCCAGCTCACCTCAATACGAGCAGTACTTC.

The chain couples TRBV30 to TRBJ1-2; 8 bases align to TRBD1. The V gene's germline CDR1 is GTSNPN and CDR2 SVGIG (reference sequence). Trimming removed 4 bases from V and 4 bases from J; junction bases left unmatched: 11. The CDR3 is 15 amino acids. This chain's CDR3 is CAWTTPGQAFYGYTF. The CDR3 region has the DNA TGTGCCTGGACGACTCCGGGACAGGCGTTCTATGGCTACACCTTC. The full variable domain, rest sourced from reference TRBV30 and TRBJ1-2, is SQTIHQWPATLVQPVGSPLSLECTVEGTSNPNLYWYRQAAGRGLQLLFYSVGIGQISSEVPQNLSASRPQDRQFILSSKKLLLSDSGFYLCAWTTPGQAFYGYTFGSGTRLTVV.

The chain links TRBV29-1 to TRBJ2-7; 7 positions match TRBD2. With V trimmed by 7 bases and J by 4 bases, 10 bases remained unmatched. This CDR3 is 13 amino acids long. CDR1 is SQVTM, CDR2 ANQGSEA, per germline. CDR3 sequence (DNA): TGCAGCGCGGGAGGTCTAGCGGATTACGAGCAGTACTTC. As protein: CSAGGLADYEQYF.

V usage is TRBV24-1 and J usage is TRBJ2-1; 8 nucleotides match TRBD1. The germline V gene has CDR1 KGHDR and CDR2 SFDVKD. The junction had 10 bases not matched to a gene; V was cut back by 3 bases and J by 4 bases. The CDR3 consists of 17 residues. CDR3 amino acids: CATSDPYSGTGYNEQFF. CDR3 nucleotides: TGTGCCACCAGTGATCCTTATTCCGGGACAGGTTACAATGAGCAGTTCTTC.

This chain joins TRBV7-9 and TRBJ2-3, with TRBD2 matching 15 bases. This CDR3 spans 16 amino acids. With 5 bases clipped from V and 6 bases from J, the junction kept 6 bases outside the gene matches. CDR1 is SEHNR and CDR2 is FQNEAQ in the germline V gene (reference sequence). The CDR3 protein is CASSAGLAGGLDTQYF. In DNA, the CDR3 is TGTGCCAGCAGCGCAGGACTAGCGGGAGGGTTGGATACGCAGTATTTT.

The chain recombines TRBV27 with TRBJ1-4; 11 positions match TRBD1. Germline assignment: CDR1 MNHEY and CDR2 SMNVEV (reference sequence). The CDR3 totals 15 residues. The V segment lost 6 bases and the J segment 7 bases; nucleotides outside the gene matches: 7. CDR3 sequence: CASSSLGQGVEKLFF. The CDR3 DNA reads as TGTGCCAGCAGCTCGTTGGGACAGGGGGTTGAAAAACTGTTTTTT.

The CDR3 DNA sequence: TGTGCCAGCAGCCCGGTAGCGGGAGGGCAATATGAGCAGTTCTTC. Amino acid sequence: CASSPVAGGQYEQFF. The chain carries TRBV27 and TRBJ2-1, with 11 bases lining up with TRBD2. This CDR3 contains 15 residues. Germline V CDR1 and CDR2: MNHEY, SMNVEV (reference sequence). Trimming removed 6 bases from V and 8 bases from J; junction bases left unmatched: 9.

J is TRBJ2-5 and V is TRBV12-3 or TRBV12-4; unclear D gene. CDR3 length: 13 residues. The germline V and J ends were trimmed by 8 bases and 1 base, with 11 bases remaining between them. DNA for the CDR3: TGTGCCAGCCGGGTCGGGTTCCAAGAGACCCAGTACTTC. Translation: CASRVGFQETQYF.